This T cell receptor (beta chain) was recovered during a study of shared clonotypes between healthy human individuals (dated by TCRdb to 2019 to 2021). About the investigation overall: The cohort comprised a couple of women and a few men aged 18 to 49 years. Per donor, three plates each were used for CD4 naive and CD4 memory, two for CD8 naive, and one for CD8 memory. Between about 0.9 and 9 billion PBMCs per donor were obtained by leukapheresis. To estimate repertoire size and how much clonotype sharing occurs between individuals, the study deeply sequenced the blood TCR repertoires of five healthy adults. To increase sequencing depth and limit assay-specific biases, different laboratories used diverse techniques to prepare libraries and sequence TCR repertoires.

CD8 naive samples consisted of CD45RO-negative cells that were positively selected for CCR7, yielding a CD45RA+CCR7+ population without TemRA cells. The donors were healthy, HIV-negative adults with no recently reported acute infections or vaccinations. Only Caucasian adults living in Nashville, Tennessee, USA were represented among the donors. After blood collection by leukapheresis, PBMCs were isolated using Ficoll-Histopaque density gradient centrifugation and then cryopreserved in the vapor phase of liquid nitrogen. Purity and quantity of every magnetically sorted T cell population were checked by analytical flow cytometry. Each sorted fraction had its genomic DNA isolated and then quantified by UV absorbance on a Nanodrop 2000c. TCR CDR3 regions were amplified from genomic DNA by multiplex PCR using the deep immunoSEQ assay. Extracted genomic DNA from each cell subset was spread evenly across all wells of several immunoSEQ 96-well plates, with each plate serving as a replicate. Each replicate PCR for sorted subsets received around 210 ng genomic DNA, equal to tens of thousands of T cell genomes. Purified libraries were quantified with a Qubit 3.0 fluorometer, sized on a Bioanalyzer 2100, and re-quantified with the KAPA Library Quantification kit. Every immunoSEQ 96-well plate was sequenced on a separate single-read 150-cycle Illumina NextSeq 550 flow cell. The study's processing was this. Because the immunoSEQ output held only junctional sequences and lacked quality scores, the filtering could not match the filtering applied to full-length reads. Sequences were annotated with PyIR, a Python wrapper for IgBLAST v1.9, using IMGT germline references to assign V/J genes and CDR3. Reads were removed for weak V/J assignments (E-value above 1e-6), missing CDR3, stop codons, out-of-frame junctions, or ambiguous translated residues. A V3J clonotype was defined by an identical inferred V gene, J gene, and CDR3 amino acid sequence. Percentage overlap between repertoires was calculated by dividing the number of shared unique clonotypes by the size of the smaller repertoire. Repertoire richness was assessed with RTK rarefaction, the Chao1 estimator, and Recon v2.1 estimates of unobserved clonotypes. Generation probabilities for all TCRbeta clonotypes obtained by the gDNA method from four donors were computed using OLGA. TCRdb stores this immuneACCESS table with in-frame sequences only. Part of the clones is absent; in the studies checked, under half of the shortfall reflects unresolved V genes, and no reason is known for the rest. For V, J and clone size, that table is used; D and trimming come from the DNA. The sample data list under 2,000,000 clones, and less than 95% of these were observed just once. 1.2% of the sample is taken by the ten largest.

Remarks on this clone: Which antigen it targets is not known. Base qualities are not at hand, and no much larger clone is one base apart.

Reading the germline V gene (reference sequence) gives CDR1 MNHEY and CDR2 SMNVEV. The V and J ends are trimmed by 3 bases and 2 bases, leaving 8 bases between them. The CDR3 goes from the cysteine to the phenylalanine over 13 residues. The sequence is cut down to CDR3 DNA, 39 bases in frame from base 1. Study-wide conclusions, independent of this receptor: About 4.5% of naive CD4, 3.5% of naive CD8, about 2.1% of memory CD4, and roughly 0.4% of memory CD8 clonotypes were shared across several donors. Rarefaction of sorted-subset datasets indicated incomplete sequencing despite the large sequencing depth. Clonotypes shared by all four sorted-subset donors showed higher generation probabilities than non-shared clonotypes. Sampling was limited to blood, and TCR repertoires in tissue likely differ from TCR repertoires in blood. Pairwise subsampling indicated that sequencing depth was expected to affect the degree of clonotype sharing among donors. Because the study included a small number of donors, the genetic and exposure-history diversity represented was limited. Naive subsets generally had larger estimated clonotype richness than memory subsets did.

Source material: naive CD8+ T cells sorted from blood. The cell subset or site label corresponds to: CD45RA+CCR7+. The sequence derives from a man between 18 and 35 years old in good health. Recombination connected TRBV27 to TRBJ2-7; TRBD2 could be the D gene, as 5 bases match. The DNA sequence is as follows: TGTGCCAGCAGTTTCGGGGATGCCTACGAGCAGTACTTC. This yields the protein CASSFGDAYEQYF.